The 23 T cell receptor beta chains below were found in one sample sequenced in a study of CD8+ T cells in alopecia areata. Noted treatment: oral pan-JAK inhibitor, 5-10 mg twice daily. The authors extracted RNA and reverse transcribed it into cDNA as the sequencing template. Sequencing used immunoSEQ multiplex PCR; TCRdb keeps in-frame clones, though not all of them. The table has 110,000 to 150,000 clones, 82% seen once. The source material was CD8+ T cells sorted from blood, sampled at week 4, from a patient treated with tofacitinib. The receptors stem from a human donor with alopecia areata.

This sequence joins TRBV4-1 and TRBJ2-7; TRBD1 aligns across 7 bases. Germline loops: CDR1 MGHRA, CDR2 YSYEKL. The V gene end was trimmed by 0 bases and the J gene end by 0 bases; junction bases not matched to a gene: 11. The CDR3 is 18 amino acids. This chain's CDR3 is CASSQDLSTGELSYEQYF. In DNA, the CDR3 is TGCGCCAGCAGCCAAGATCTCTCCACAGGGGAGCTCTCCTACGAGCAGTACTTC.

The J gene is TRBJ1-1, the V gene TRBV5-1; 7 bases are shared with TRBD1. This CDR3 has 12 amino acids. V dropped 0 bases and J dropped 7; count of bases not matched to a gene: 0. Germline V gives CDR1 SGHRS, CDR2 YFSETQ. This CDR3 is CASSLGDSEAFF. The DNA for the CDR3 is TGCGCCAGCAGCTTGGGGGACAGTGAAGCTTTCTTT.

This clone was seen more than once but under ten times. CDR3 in DNA: TGTGCCAGCAGCCGAAACAGGGAGCCCCCCTACGAGCAGTACTTC. This codes for CASSRNREPPYEQYF. This rearrangement joins TRBV5-6 to TRBJ2-7, with TRBD1 as a possible D gene (6 bases). The CDR3 has 15 residues. The V end lost 4 bases, the J end lost 2 bases, and 16 bases lay between the germline ends. CDR1 and CDR2 from the germline V gene are SGHDT and YYEEEE.

This clone occurred once. This rearrangement joins TRBV6-5 to TRBJ2-5; the D is unclear. This CDR3 has 13 amino acids. Trimming cost V 2 bases and J 4 bases, with 8 bases left between them. The V gene's germline CDR1 is MNHEY and CDR2 SVGAGI. CDR3 protein: CASSYQVGETQYF. The DNA of the CDR3 is TGTGCCAGCAGTTACCAGGTCGGAGAGACCCAGTACTTC.

This rearrangement joins TRBV5-1 to TRBJ2-5; 7 nucleotides agree with TRBD2. CDR1 and CDR2 (germline): SGHRS, YFSETQ. This CDR3 spans 15 amino acids. V shed 4 bases, J shed 3 bases, and the junction held 9 bases outside the gene matches. CDR3 residues: CASSLEVRGKETQYF. In nucleotides, the CDR3 is TGCGCCAGCAGCCTGGAGGTGCGGGGGAAAGAGACCCAGTACTTC.

The chain joins TRBV19 to TRBJ2-1, with a possible D match to TRBD1 (5 bases). The ends were cut back, 6 bases at V and 6 bases at J, with 12 bases in the middle. Germline CDR1 LNHDA, CDR2 SQIVND (reference sequence). There are 13 residues in the CDR3. CDR3 in DNA: TGTGCCAGTAGAAGGGTTGGGGCCAATGAGCAGTTCTTC. It translates to CASRRVGANEQFF.

V usage is TRBV27 and J usage is TRBJ2-1; D not resolved. The germline V gene encodes CDR1 MNHEY and CDR2 SMNVEV (reference sequence). The germline V and J ends were trimmed by 2 bases and 6 bases, with 11 bases remaining between them. This CDR3 contains 14 residues. The CDR3 protein is CASSLSPYSNEQFF. The CDR3 region has the DNA TGTGCCAGCAGTTTAAGCCCCTACTCCAATGAGCAGTTCTTC.

V and J are TRBV29-1 and TRBJ2-7; the D call may be TRBD1 or TRBD2 (5 bases each). The V gene lost 4 bases and the J gene lost 1 base, with 11 bases spanning the gap. This CDR3 region has 13 residues. The germline CDR1 and CDR2 sequences are SQVTM and ANQGSEA. The CDR3 here is CSVGGTESYEQYF. CDR3 sequence (DNA): TGCAGCGTTGGTGGGACGGAATCCTACGAGCAGTACTTC.

V usage is TRBV4-3 and J usage is TRBJ2-5; D is perhaps TRBD1 or TRBD2 (5 bases each). Trimming removed 1 base from V and 0 bases from J, with 15 bases in between. The germline V gene has CDR1 LGHNA and CDR2 YSLEER. The CDR3 spans 17 residues. The CDR3 is CASSQGDGPLYQETQYF. CDR3 nucleotide sequence: TGCGCCAGCAGCCAAGGGGACGGACCCTTGTACCAAGAGACCCAGTACTTC.

The chain recombines TRBV4-2 with TRBJ1-2, with a weak D call TRBD1 (5 bases). V was pared by 0 bases and J by 5 bases, with 25 bases between. CDR3 length: 19 residues. The germline CDR1 and CDR2 sequences are LGHNA and YNFKEQ. The CDR3 protein is CASSQDESQGSRRQYGYTF. The CDR3 DNA reads TGTGCCAGCAGCCAAGATGAATCGCAGGGTTCGCGCCGACAGTATGGCTACACCTTC.

The V and J genes are TRBV6-5 and TRBJ2-7; no firm D call. V shed 6 bases and J shed 6 bases, with 12 bases lying between them. Germline-derived CDR1 and CDR2 are MNHEY and SVGAGI. The CDR3 totals 12 residues. The CDR3 reads CASSQTPFEQYF. The CDR3 DNA follows: TGTGCCAGCAGCCAGACCCCTTTCGAGCAGTACTTC.

The V and J genes are TRBV27 and TRBJ1-4; TRBD1 matches at 9 bases. The length of the CDR3 is 17 residues. The junction had 10 bases not matched to a gene; V was cut back by 6 bases and J by 2 bases. From germline, CDR1 is MNHEY and CDR2 SMNVEV (reference sequence). CDR3 in amino acids: CASSRSPGTGTNEKLFF. CDR3 coding DNA: TGTGCCAGCAGCCGAAGTCCCGGGACAGGGACTAATGAAAAACTGTTTTTT.

The chain recombines TRBV27 with TRBJ2-5; D is possibly TRBD1 or TRBD2 (5 bases each). The germline gives CDR1 MNHEY, CDR2 SMNVEV (reference sequence). V was clipped by 4 bases and J by 1 base, with 16 bases between them. The CDR3 sequence is 16 residues long. Here the CDR3 DNA reads TGTGCCAGCAGTTCCTCTCCGGGACCGCTCCAAGAGACCCAGTACTTC. Translation gives CASSSSPGPLQETQYF.

This chain joins TRBV4-2 and TRBJ2-2; D not certain. Germline-derived CDR1 and CDR2 are LGHNA and YNFKEQ. V dropped 0 bases and J dropped 4 bases, with 12 bases sitting between them. The CDR3 has 16 amino acids. For the CDR3, the DNA is TGTGCCAGCAGCCAAGAAGCCACTGCCCCCACCGGGGAGCTGTTTTTT. Translating it yields CASSQEATAPTGELFF.

The chain is built from TRBV10-3 and TRBJ2-2; D may be TRBD2 (6 bases). Germline V CDR1 and CDR2: ENHRY, SYGVKD. V lost 7 bases and J lost 5, with 14 bases in between. CDR3 size: 14 residues. CDR3 loop: CAITGGVGTGELFF. The DNA of the CDR3 is TGTGCCATCACGGGCGGGGTCGGTACCGGGGAGCTGTTTTTT.

This clone was found a few times. The rearrangement joins TRBV30 to TRBJ2-7, with D unclear. The germline CDR1 and CDR2 sequences are GTSNPN and SVGIG (reference sequence). Between the trimmed V and J ends, which lost 1 base and 3 bases, there was a span of 4 bases. The CDR3 length is 11 residues. DNA for the CDR3: TGTGCCTGGAGTGAACTCTACGAGCAGTACTTC. Translating it yields CAWSELYEQYF.

The chain has TRBV7-2 and TRBJ1-1; D gene unclear. Germline V lookup: CDR1 SGHTA, CDR2 FQGNSA. Trimming removed 10 bases from V and 0 bases from J, with 12 bases in between. This CDR3 region has 13 residues. For the CDR3, the DNA is TGTGCCACTACGAGGGTCATGAACACTGAAGCTTTCTTT. Its translation is CATTRVMNTEAFF.

This clone was counted a few times. V usage is TRBV5-4 and J usage is TRBJ2-2; D unresolved. This CDR3 contains 15 residues. The V end lost 0 bases, the J end lost 1 base, and 7 bases lay between the germline ends. Germline V gene sequence: CDR1 SGHNT, CDR2 YYREEE (reference sequence). This CDR3 is CASSLELRNTGELFF. The CDR3 DNA sequence: TGTGCCAGCAGCTTGGAACTTAGGAACACCGGGGAGCTGTTTTTT.

CDR3 sequence (DNA): TGTGCCAGCAGTGAACGGTACGACGGGGCAGGGAAGGATGGGGCCAACGTCCTGACTTTC. Protein sequence: CASSERYDGAGKDGANVLTF. The V gene is TRBV6-1, the J gene TRBJ2-6; D may match TRBD1 or TRBD2 (5 bases each). Trimming removed 2 bases from V and 3 bases from J, with 23 bases in between. The length of the CDR3 is 20 residues. Germline lookup yields CDR1 MNHNS and CDR2 SASEGT.

The chain uses TRBV7-2 and TRBJ2-5; TRBD2 agrees at 10 bases. V lost 1 base to trimming and J lost 4 bases; unmatched junction nucleotides: 6. The CDR3 contains 16 residues. Germline V gene data show CDR1 as SGHTA and CDR2 as FQGNSA. CDR3 nucleotides: TGTGCCAGCAGCTTAGGGGCTAGCGGGGGTACAGAGACCCAGTACTTC. This translates into CASSLGASGGTETQYF.

This rearrangement joins TRBV4-1 to TRBJ2-5; D is undetermined. Germline V gives CDR1 MGHRA, CDR2 YSYEKL. V lost 1 base and J lost 1, with 7 bases in between. The CDR3 is made up of 14 amino acids. The DNA of the CDR3 is TGCGCCAGCAGCCAAGGGGGTCTCCAAGAGACCCAGTACTTC. This translates into CASSQGGLQETQYF.

The V gene is TRBV2, the J gene TRBJ2-1; weak D call: TRBD2 (6 bases). The germline V and J ends were trimmed by 8 bases and 4 bases, with 9 bases remaining between them. Germline loops: CDR1 SNHLY, CDR2 FYNNEI. CDR3 length equals 12 residues. The CDR3 DNA reads as TGTGCCAGCGGGGGGAGTTACAATGAGCAGTTCTTC. Translating it yields CASGGSYNEQFF.

J is TRBJ1-6 and V is TRBV6-5; a weak D match, TRBD1 (6 bases). CDR1 is MNHEY and CDR2 is SVGAGI in the germline V gene. The CDR3 totals 13 residues. Trimming removed 11 bases from V and 10 bases from J, with 18 bases in between. CDR3 DNA sequence: TGTGCCTCTTACACAGGGTTGGGCTCACCCCTCCACTTT. Translating it yields CASYTGLGSPLHF.